This T cell receptor beta chain appears in the sequencing data of a study of blood T cell repertoires in COVID-19. Whole-study context: Collection of acute and convalescent COVID-19 samples took place in the United States, Italy and Spain.

While infection was still active, Seattle patients were enrolled and then followed longitudinally. Method: immunoSEQ multiplex PCR; TCRdb's copy keeps in-frame clones and lacks some. The sample shows about 200,000 clones, around nine tenths of them seen only once. CDR3 length: 14 amino acids. This clonotype was sampled from a man in his 60s with COVID-19, enrolled during active disease. Sample: peripheral blood. The rearrangement links TRBV21-1 to TRBJ2-5; the tabulated D call, TRBD2, remains unverified against the DNA. TRBV21-1 is annotated as a pseudogene. Written as DNA, the CDR3 is TGTGCCAGCAGCACCTCCGGGATCCAAGAGACCCAGTACTTC. This codes for CASSTSGIQETQYF.